The text below deals with one T cell receptor beta chain. This entry comes from a study of blood T cell repertoires in COVID-19. Study background: Acute and convalescent COVID-19 specimens originated in the United States, Italy and Spain.

Method: immunoSEQ multiplex PCR; TCRdb's copy keeps in-frame clones and lacks some. The sample includes over 450,000 clones, about 89% of them seen just once. The ends were cut back, 4 bases at V and 5 bases at J, with 15 bases in the middle. This CDR3 has 15 amino acids. Germline lookup yields CDR1 MNHEY and CDR2 SVGAGI. The J gene is TRBJ1-5, the V gene TRBV6-5, with TRBD1 as a possible D gene (6 bases). Input material: peripheral blood. The sequence came from a woman aged 45-65 years with COVID-19, enrolled during active disease. The CDR3 here is CASSWTSGDHQPQHF. The CDR3 DNA reads as TGTGCCAGCAGTTGGACCTCAGGGGATCATCAGCCCCAGCATTTT.